This T cell receptor (beta chain) is drawn from a study of metastatic and nonmetastatic thyroid tumors. Study as a whole: Across blood and tumor or nodule tissue, repertoires from malignant and benign thyroid patients were compared with one another. Study-level results: According to reports, the diversity of TCR beta was significantly higher in malignant thyroid tumors than in benign nodules, and this held in both blood and tumor samples.

A note on this clone: The antigen is not known.

Patients were all untreated before their thyroid surgery. Original methodology: The study's classifier, a distant-metastasis tool for papillary thyroid cancer, was built using CDR3 differences across clinicopathological groups. TCRdb redid the clone calls on the PCR reads using MiXCR. These V and J calls originate from TCRdb's pipeline instead of the authors' own analysis. This sample has some 17,000 clones, with 28% found just once. Germline assignment: CDR1 SGHTA and CDR2 FQGNSA. V lost 1 base, J lost 10 bases, and 10 bases lay in between. This CDR3 comprises 13 residues. The sequencing sample was made of tumor tissue. The J gene is TRBJ1-4, the V gene TRBV7-2, with a weak D call TRBD1 (6 bases). The clonotype originates from a female donor with papillary thyroid cancer or a benign thyroid nodule (not recorded which). Some clones in this sample may be carry-over from other donors' samples. The CDR3 DNA reads TGTGCCAGCAGCTTAGAGGGGGGTGGAAAACTGTTTTTT. Translation gives CASSLEGGGKLFF.